Presented here are 9 T cell receptor beta chains from one specimen sequenced in a study of cytomegalovirus exposure and HLA in healthy donors (dated by TCRdb to the late 2010s). Library preparation employed the immunoSEQ multiplex PCR assay. For the multiplex PCR, a mixture combining 60 forward primers for TCR Vbeta segments and 13 reverse primers for TCR Jbeta segments was used. TCRdb holds this immuneACCESS table with in-frame rearrangements only. Some clones are missing; in checked studies, unresolved V genes explain under half, and the rest has no known cause. The sample includes 150,000 or so clones, with almost 80% observed a single time. Approximately 6% of the sample belongs to the ten largest clones. Sequencing was performed on PBMCs. The source is a man aged 40-49 years in good health and CMV-seropositive.

The J gene is TRBJ2-3, the V gene TRBV10-3, with a possible D match to TRBD2 (6 bases). This CDR3 spans 15 amino acids. Looked up from germline, CDR1 is ENHRY and CDR2 is SYGVKD. Trimming took 3 bases from V and 4 from J, leaving 14 bases between them. CDR3 sequence reads: CAISDQRGIPDTQYF. Here the CDR3 DNA reads TGTGCCATCAGTGATCAACGGGGGATTCCAGATACGCAGTATTTT.

The chain couples TRBV25-1 to TRBJ1-2; D gene uncertain. The germline V gene has CDR1 MGHDK and CDR2 SYGVNS. There are 14 residues in the CDR3. V was shortened by 1 base and J by 3 bases, with 9 bases between the two germline ends. Written as DNA, the CDR3 is TGTGCCAGCAGTGAATCGGCGGACTACTATGGCTACACCTTC. It translates to CASSESADYYGYTF.

The genes are TRBV2 and TRBJ1-4, with 7 bases fitting TRBD1. The CDR3 covers 14 residues. Per germline, CDR1 SNHLY and CDR2 FYNNEI. Unmatched junction bases numbered 7, after V lost 6 bases and J lost 6 bases. CDR3 nucleotides: TGTGCCAGCAGCCAGGGGGGTGGGGATGAAAAACTGTTTTTT. Protein sequence: CASSQGGGDEKLFF.

The CDR3 loop reads CASSPRTGQAGANVLTF. CDR3 DNA: TGTGCCAGCAGCCCGCGAACCGGACAGGCTGGGGCCAACGTCCTGACTTTC. This rearrangement joins TRBV13 to TRBJ2-6; 7 bases fit TRBD1. Germline-derived CDR1 and CDR2 are PRHDT and FYEKMQ (reference sequence). The junction had 9 bases not matched to a gene; V was cut back by 5 bases and J by 2 bases. The CDR3 consists of 17 residues.

This chain uses TRBV2 with TRBJ1-2; no reliable D call. There are 12 residues in the CDR3. V lost 1 base and J 7 bases, leaving 7 bases between the germline ends. Germline-derived CDR1 and CDR2 are SNHLY and FYNNEI. CDR3 sequence: CASSEGALGYTF. CDR3 bases: TGTGCCAGCAGTGAAGGGGCTCTTGGCTACACCTTC.

The chain combines TRBV6-6 with TRBJ2-1, with 11 bases that match TRBD2. The junction had 3 bases not matched to a gene; V was cut back by 6 bases and J by 2 bases. The CDR3 has 15 residues. Germline CDR1 is MNHNY and CDR2 is SVGAGI (reference sequence). CDR3 nucleotides: TGTGCCAGCAGCAATAGCGGGAGGGCCTACAATGAGCAGTTCTTC. Translated, it gives CASSNSGRAYNEQFF.

V usage is TRBV27 and J usage is TRBJ2-1; 9 bases align to TRBD2. J was trimmed by 1 base and V by 6 bases; bases with no gene match: 7. The CDR3 is 16 amino acids. Germline V lookup: CDR1 MNHEY, CDR2 SMNVEV (reference sequence). This chain's CDR3 is CASSLAGRGSYNEQFF. The CDR3 DNA sequence: TGTGCCAGCAGCCTAGCGGGAAGGGGGTCCTACAATGAGCAGTTCTTC.

This chain joins TRBV19 and TRBJ1-5, with D uncertain. Trimming cost V 5 bases and J 0 bases, with 11 bases left between them. Germline V gene lookup returns CDR1 LNHDA and CDR2 SQIVND (reference sequence). This CDR3 has 15 residues. The CDR3 loop is CASSYGLNSNQPQHF. The CDR3 DNA reads TGTGCCAGTAGTTATGGCCTCAATAGCAATCAGCCCCAGCATTTT. Looking up the rest from reference TRBV19 and TRBJ1-5 gives the full variable domain: DGGITQSPKYLFRKEGQNVTLSCEQNLNHDAMYWYRQDPGQGLRLIYYSQIVNDFQKGDIAEGYSVSREKKESFPLTVTSAQKNPTAFYLCASSYGLNSNQPQHFGDGTRLSIL.

This clone has just one count. The rearrangement uses TRBV5-6 and TRBJ1-6, with TRBD1 as a possible D gene (6 bases). CDR1 is SGHDT and CDR2 is YYEEEE in the germline V gene. CDR3 length: 15 amino acids. Between the trimmed V and J ends, which lost 0 bases and 7 bases, there was a span of 11 bases. The CDR3 coding sequence is TGTGCCAGCAGCTTGGCCGCGGGGGCCAATTCACCCCTCCACTTT. It is translated as CASSLAAGANSPLHF.